These T cell receptor beta chains were read from a single sample in a study of T cells in tuberculosis. The data were produced by immunoSEQ multiplex PCR, yet TCRdb's version contains in-frame clones alone and is incomplete. The sample lists thousands of clones; 97% were seen once. Sequenced material: PBMCs, taken at tuberculosis diagnosis. These receptor sequences come from an adult with tuberculosis. Each CDR3 is given with its conserved first and last residue. The D gene is left open where the match is weak. A row's size may be missing; if present it is once, few, many or a size class.

TRBJ2-3 TRBV10-1 NA TRBD2 TGCGCCAGCAGTGAGCCCATGACTAAGAGCGGGAGGGCCTATCGCGCAGATACGCAGTATTTT CASSEPMTKSGRAYRADTQYF
TRBJ2-7 TRBV11-2 NA TRBD2 TGTGCCAGCAGCTTAGTTCAACCGGGACTAGCTGGGTACGAGCAGTACTTC CASSLVQPGLAGYEQYF
TRBJ2-3 TRBV5-1 NA TRBD1 TGCGCCAGCAGCTTGGTGACAGGGGGCCCGGATACGCAGTATTTT CASSLVTGGPDTQYF
TRBJ2-3 TRBV10-2 once TRBD2 TGCGCCAGCAGGGGACTAGCGGGGGCCCGCACAGATACGCAGTATTTT CASRGLAGARTDTQYF
TRBJ1-5 TRBV6-6 NA TRBD1 TGTGCCAGCGGGACAGGGAGGGATGATCAGCCCCAGCATTTT CASGTGRDDQPQHF
TRBJ2-3 TRBV5-4 NA TRBD1 TGTGCCAGCAGAAGACACAGGGGGCCCGGTGATACGCAGTATTTT CASRRHRGPGDTQYF
TRBJ2-3 TRBV6-4 NA NA TGTGCCAGCAGTGACTCGATGGGGTACAGGGCGGGAGGCACAGATACGCAGTATTTT CASSDSMGYRAGGTDTQYF
TRBJ2-5 TRBV20-1 NA NA TGCAGTGCTAAGCCAGAGACCCAGTACTTC CSAKPETQYF
TRBJ2-5 TRBV19 NA TRBD2 TGTGCCAGTAGTCTGTGGACTAGCGGGGGACAAGAGACCCAGTACTTC CASSLWTSGGQETQYF
TRBJ1-2 TRBV2 NA TRBD1 TGTGCCAGCAGTGAAGTAAGGGGGCAGAGTGGCTACACCTTC CASSEVRGQSGYTF
TRBJ1-4 TRBV29-1 once TRBD1 TGCAGCGTTGAGACCGGGGCAGGGGGCCATGAAAAACTGTTTTTT CSVETGAGGHEKLFF
TRBJ2-2 TRBV6-5 NA NA TGTGCCAGCAGTTATGGGCCGGTAGGGGCCGGGGAGCTGTTTTTT CASSYGPVGAGELFF
TRBJ2-7 TRBV2 NA TRBD2 TGTGCCAGCAGTGCCGGCAGGGACTACTACGAGCAGTACTTC CASSAGRDYYEQYF
TRBJ1-1 TRBV9 NA NA TGTGCCAGCAGCACTCGGACAGATGGGACTGAAGCTTTCTTT CASSTRTDGTEAFF
TRBJ1-2 TRBV9 NA NA TGTGCCAGCAGCGCCCGACCATCGGGACAATCTGGCTACACCTTC CASSARPSGQSGYTF
TRBJ2-7 TRBV11-2 NA NA TGTGCCAGCAGCTTAAGCGCAGGGGAAAACGAGCAGTACTTC CASSLSAGENEQYF
TRBJ2-1 TRBV5-6 NA NA TGTGCCAGCAGCTTGGTCAGGGGAAACAATGAGCAGTTCTTC CASSLVRGNNEQFF
TRBJ2-7 TRBV2 NA NA TGTGCCAGCAGGGCCGCGGCGATACGGGGGGCGGTAGCGTACTTC CASRAAAIRGAVAYF
TRBJ2-7 TRBV30 once NA TGTGCCTGGAGTTTCACACGCTACGAGCAGTACTTC CAWSFTRYEQYF
TRBJ2-1 TRBV5-1 once TRBD1 TGCGCCAGCAGCCCAGCGACAGGGAACAATGAGCAGTTCTTC CASSPATGNNEQFF
TRBJ2-1 TRBV7-2 once TRBD1 TGTGCCAGCAGCCTCCGGGACAGGGCTCCGTACAATGAGCAGTTCTTC CASSLRDRAPYNEQFF
TRBJ1-4 TRBV19 NA NA TGTGCCAGTAGCCAAAGGGGCGAGTCTAATGAAAAACTGTTTTTT CASSQRGESNEKLFF
TRBJ1-1 TRBV10-1 once TRBD1 TGCGCCACCCCGGGAGGACAGGGGGCAGGAGCTTTCTTT CATPGGQGAGAFF
TRBJ1-1 TRBV5-6 NA NA TGTGCCAGGGGATACAGGGAGGGGGTCACTGAAGCTTTCTTT CARGYREGVTEAFF
TRBJ1-1 TRBV4-1 NA TRBD1 TGCGCCAGCAGCCCGGGACAGGGGGGTACTGAAGCTTTCTTT CASSPGQGGTEAFF
TRBJ2-7 TRBV2 NA TRBD1 TGTGCCAGCAGTCTGACAGGGGGTTCTCCCACCTACGAGCAGTACTTC CASSLTGGSPTYEQYF
TRBJ1-2 TRBV5-1 once TRBD1 TGCGCCAGCAGCCTGGGATTGTTGAGGGGGCGCCGGGGTGGCTACACCTTC CASSLGLLRGRRGGYTF
TRBJ2-4 TRBV19 NA NA TGTGCCAGTAGTAAGAGTGGGACTGAACTAGCCAAAAACATTCAGTACTTC CASSKSGTELAKNIQYF
TRBJ1-4 TRBV19 NA NA TGTGCCAGTACCACCCCAGCGGAGGGTGAAAAACTGTTTTTT CASTTPAEGEKLFF
TRBJ2-7 TRBV2 NA NA TGTGCCAGCACTCTCGAAAGCATGGACGAGCAGTACTTC CASTLESMDEQYF
TRBJ1-2 TRBV13 NA NA TGTGCCAGCAGCCTCGGACAGAATGTCTATGGCTACACCTTC CASSLGQNVYGYTF